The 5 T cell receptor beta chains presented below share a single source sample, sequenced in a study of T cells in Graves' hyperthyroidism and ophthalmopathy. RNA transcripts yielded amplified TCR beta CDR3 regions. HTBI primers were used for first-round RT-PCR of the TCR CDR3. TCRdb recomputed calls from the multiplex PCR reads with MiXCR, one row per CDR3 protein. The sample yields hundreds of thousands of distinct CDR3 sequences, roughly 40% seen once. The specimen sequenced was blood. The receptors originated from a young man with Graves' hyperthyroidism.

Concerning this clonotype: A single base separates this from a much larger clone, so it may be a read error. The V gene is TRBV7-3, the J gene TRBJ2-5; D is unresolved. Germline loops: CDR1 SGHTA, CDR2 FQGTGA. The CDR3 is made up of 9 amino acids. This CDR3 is CTIKRTQYF. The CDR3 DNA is TGTACCATCAAACGGACCCAGTACTTC.

The CDR3 nucleotides read TGTGCCAGCAGTGTAGGGTCCTTTAACACTGAAGCTTTCTTT. It yields the protein CASSVGSFNTEAFF. The chain uses TRBV12-3 or TRBV12-4 and TRBJ1-1; no firm D call. The CDR3 has 14 amino acids. Trimming shortened V by 5 bases and J by 2 bases, and 12 bases separated the two germline ends.

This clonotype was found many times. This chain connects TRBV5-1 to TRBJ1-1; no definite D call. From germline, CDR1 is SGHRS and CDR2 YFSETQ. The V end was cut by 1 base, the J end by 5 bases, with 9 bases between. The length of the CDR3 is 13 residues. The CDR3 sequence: CASSLRSMTEAFF. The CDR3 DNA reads TGCGCCAGCAGCTTGCGCTCAATGACTGAAGCTTTCTTT.

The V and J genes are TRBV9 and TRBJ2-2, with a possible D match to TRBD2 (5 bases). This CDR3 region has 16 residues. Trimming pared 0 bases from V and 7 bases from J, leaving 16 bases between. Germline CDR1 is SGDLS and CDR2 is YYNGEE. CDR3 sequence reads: CASSVALRGKGGELFF. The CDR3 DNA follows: TGTGCCAGCAGCGTAGCTCTTCGGGGAAAGGGCGGGGAGCTGTTTTTT.

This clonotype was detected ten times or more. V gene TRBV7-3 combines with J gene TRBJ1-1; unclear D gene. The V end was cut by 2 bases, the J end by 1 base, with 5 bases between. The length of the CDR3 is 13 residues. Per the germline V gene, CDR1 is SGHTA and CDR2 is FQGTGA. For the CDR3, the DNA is TGTGCCAGCAGCTTACAGCCGAACACTGAAGCTTTCTTT. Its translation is CASSLQPNTEAFF. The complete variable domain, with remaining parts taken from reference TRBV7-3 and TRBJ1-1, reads GAGVSQTPSNKVTEKGKYVELRCDPISGHTALYWYRQSLGQGPEFLIYFQGTGAADDSGLPNDRFFAVRPEGSVSTLKIQRTERGDSAVYLCASSLQPNTEAFFGQGTRLTVV.